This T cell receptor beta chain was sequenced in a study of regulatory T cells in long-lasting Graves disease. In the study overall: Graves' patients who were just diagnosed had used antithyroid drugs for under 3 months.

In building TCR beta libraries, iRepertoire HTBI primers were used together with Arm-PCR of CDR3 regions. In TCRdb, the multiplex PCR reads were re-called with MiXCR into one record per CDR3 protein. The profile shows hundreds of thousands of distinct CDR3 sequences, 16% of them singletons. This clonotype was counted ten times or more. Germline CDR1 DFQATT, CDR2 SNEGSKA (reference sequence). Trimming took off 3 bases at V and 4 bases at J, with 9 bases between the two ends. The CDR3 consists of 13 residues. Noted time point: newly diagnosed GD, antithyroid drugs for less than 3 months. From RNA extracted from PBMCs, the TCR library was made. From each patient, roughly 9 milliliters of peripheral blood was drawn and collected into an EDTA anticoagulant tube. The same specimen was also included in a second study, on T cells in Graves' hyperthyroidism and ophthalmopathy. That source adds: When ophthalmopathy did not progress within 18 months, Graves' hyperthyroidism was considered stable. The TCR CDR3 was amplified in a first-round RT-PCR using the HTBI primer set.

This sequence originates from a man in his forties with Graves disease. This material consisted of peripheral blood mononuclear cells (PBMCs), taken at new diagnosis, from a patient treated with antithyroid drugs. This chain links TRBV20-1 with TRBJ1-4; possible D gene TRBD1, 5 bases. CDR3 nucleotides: TGCAGTGCTAGTTCTCAGGGTAATGAAAAACTGTTTTTT. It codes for CSASSQGNEKLFF.